Shown below are 6 T cell receptor beta chains from a single sample sequenced in a study of cytomegalovirus exposure and HLA in healthy donors. PCR primers comprised 60 Vbeta and 13 Jbeta primers. Sequencing used immunoSEQ multiplex PCR; TCRdb keeps in-frame clones, though not all of them. Seen here are fewer than 95,000 clones, 65% to 80% observed once, and the top ten hold less than 4%. The sequencing input was PBMCs. The receptors shown here come from a man aged 35 to 55 in good health and CMV-seronegative.

The chain combines TRBV7-6 with TRBJ2-5; D call uncertain. V gave up 1 base and J gave up 0 bases, with 6 bases separating them. The CDR3 is made up of 14 amino acids. Germline V gene sequence: CDR1 SGHVS, CDR2 FNYEAQ. CDR3 protein: CASSLDYNQETQYF. DNA of the CDR3: TGTGCCAGCAGCTTAGACTACAACCAAGAGACCCAGTACTTC.

The gene calls are TRBV6-5 and TRBJ1-5; possible D gene TRBD1, 5 bases. The germline V and J ends were trimmed by 1 base and 0 bases, with 7 bases remaining between them. CDR1 MNHEY and CDR2 SVGAGI come from the germline V gene. The CDR3 extends over 15 amino acids. Here the CDR3 reads CASSYFRDSNQPQHF. In DNA form, the CDR3 reads TGTGCCAGCAGTTACTTCAGGGATAGCAATCAGCCCCAGCATTTT.

This chain uses TRBV19 with TRBJ1-5; D gene uncertain. Germline CDR1 and CDR2: LNHDA and SQIVND (reference sequence). V shed 6 bases and J shed 1 base, with 10 bases lying between them. This CDR3 spans 14 amino acids. The CDR3 reads CASRGGTSNQPQHF. The DNA of the CDR3 is TGTGCCAGTAGGGGAGGAACAAGCAATCAGCCCCAGCATTTT.

The genes are TRBV14 and TRBJ2-7, with D perhaps TRBD2 (7 bases). This CDR3 comprises 17 residues. Germline CDR1 and CDR2: SGHDN and FVKESK. V gave up 2 bases and J gave up 3 bases, with 20 bases separating them. The CDR3 nucleotides read TGTGCCAGCAGCCAACTCCTGAACAGGGAGGGAAACTACGAGCAGTACTTC. Translating gives CASSQLLNREGNYEQYF.

About this clone: At the DNA level, this CDR3 is encoded by other sequences in the same sample as well. This rearrangement joins TRBV28 to TRBJ1-3; D is uncertain. Germline CDR1 reads MDHEN; CDR2 reads SYDVKM. V lost 3 bases to trimming and J lost 0 bases, with 6 bases between them. The CDR3 has 14 amino acids. CDR3 DNA: TGTGCCAGCAGTTTCCCCGGCTCTGGAAACACCATATATTTT. Protein product: CASSFPGSGNTIYF.

This sequence joins TRBV2 and TRBJ2-7, with 9 bases fitting TRBD2. The germline CDR1 and CDR2 sequences are SNHLY and FYNNEI. Losses at the gene ends were 5 bases for V and 7 bases for J; bases not matched to a gene: 12. The CDR3 loop spans 15 amino acids. In DNA, the CDR3 is TGTGCCAGCAGTCCTCAAGCGGGGGGACTTCAAGAGCAGTACTTC. It translates to CASSPQAGGLQEQYF. Full variable domain (rest looked up from reference TRBV2 and TRBJ2-7): EPEVTQTPSHQVTQMGQEVILRCVPISNHLYFYWYRQILGQKVEFLVSFYNNEISEKSEIFDDQFSVERPDGSNFTLKIRSTKLEDSAMYFCASSPQAGGLQEQYFGPGTRLTVT.